The sequence of this TCR beta chain was determined in a study of T cell responses to AZD1222 COVID-19 vaccine. Repertoires were generated with immunoSEQ multiplex PCR, while TCRdb's copy carries only in-frame clones and drops some. The sample lists approximately 77,000 clones, under 95% occurring once. In the case of this clone: Its antigen is as yet unknown.

Broader study findings: Donors were largely white British and mainly female; clonal diversity was possibly underestimated.

The germline CDR1 and CDR2 sequences are MNHEY and SVGAGI. Trimming cost V 0 bases and J 1 base, with 9 bases left between them. This CDR3 spans 16 amino acids. The sequenced sample was peripheral blood, obtained 28 days after the second AZD1222 dose. The receptor was isolated from an adult who received the AZD1222 COVID-19 vaccine. V and J are TRBV6-5 and TRBJ1-4; D gene ambiguous. The CDR3 bases are TGTGCCAGCAGTTACTCGATGGGAGTAACTAATGAAAAACTGTTTTTT. Protein: CASSYSMGVTNEKLFF.